One sample yielded the 17 T cell receptor beta chains listed below, sequenced in a study of blood T cell repertoires in COVID-19. Assay: immunoSEQ multiplex PCR; the TCRdb copy retains only in-frame clones and omits some. The sample includes about 180,000 clones, 85% to 95% of them seen just once. Sample: peripheral blood. All receptors come from a man aged 50-60 years with acute or convalescent COVID-19.

The chain employs TRBV24-1 and TRBJ2-1; 10 positions match TRBD2. The CDR3 spans 15 residues. Per the germline V gene, CDR1 is KGHDR and CDR2 is SFDVKD. J lost 3 bases, V lost 7 bases, and 5 bases had no gene match. The CDR3 loop is CATSEGTSVYNEQFF. The CDR3 DNA follows: TGTGCCACCAGCGAAGGGACTAGCGTCTACAATGAGCAGTTCTTC.

V and J are TRBV13 and TRBJ2-1, with D possibly matching TRBD1 (7 bases). V was cut by 5 bases and J by 4 bases, with 18 bases left in between. Germline CDR1 and CDR2: PRHDT and FYEKMQ (reference sequence). This CDR3 is built from 16 residues. The CDR3 sequence: CASSQGGKGEYNEQFF. The CDR3 DNA is TGTGCCAGCAGCCAGGGGGGAAAAGGGGAATACAATGAGCAGTTCTTC. The entire variable domain, with the rest obtained from reference TRBV13 and TRBJ2-1, is as follows: AAGVIQSPRHLIKEKRETATLKCYPIPRHDTVYWYQQGPGQDPQFLISFYEKMQSDKGSIPDRFSAQQFSDYHSELNMSSLELGDSALYFCASSQGGKGEYNEQFFGPGTRLTVL.

In the case of this clone: One end of the junction varies from germline; a read error may be responsible. This chain links TRBV2 with TRBJ2-7; 8 bases match TRBD1. CDR3 length: 11 amino acids. The V gene's germline CDR1 is SNHLY and CDR2 FYNNEI. DNA for the CDR3: TGTGCCAGCAGTGAGACAGGGGACCCCCCCTTC. Residues: CASSETGDPPF.

This clone has only a few counts. The chain carries TRBV19 and TRBJ1-1, with TRBD1 matching 8 bases. The J segment lost 1 base and the V segment lost 7 bases, leaving 5 bases of the junction unmatched. The CDR3 contains 14 residues. CDR1 is LNHDA and CDR2 is SQIVND in the germline V gene (reference sequence). The CDR3 region has the DNA TGTGCCAGTAAGACGGGACAGGCGAACACTGAAGCTTTCTTT. Its protein is CASKTGQANTEAFF.

The chain is built from TRBV4-3 and TRBJ1-2; D is perhaps TRBD1 (5 bases). The CDR3 has 17 residues. Trimming removed 0 bases at V and 7 bases at J, with 21 bases between. Germline lookup yields CDR1 LGHNA and CDR2 YSLEER. The DNA for the CDR3 is TGCGCCAGCAGCCAAGAACAGGTCAGGGAGGCCTTTGTTGGCTACACCTTC. This translates into CASSQEQVREAFVGYTF.

The chain is built from TRBV6-6 and TRBJ2-3, with D unresolved. Germline V lookup: CDR1 MNHNY, CDR2 SVGAGI (reference sequence). The CDR3 runs to 16 residues. Trimming took off 6 bases at V and 0 bases at J, with 16 bases between the two ends. For the CDR3, the DNA is TGTGCCAGCAGATACCCCGACTCTGCTAGCACAGATACGCAGTATTTT. It translates to CASRYPDSASTDTQYF.

This clone was recorded once. V gene TRBV27 combines with J gene TRBJ2-3, with D unclear. There are 13 residues in the CDR3. Germline CDR1 MNHEY, CDR2 SMNVEV (reference sequence). Trimming took off 3 bases at V and 2 bases at J, with 6 bases between the two ends. The CDR3 nucleotides read TGTGCCAGCAGTTTCCTCGTCACAGATACGCAGTATTTT. Translated: CASSFLVTDTQYF.

The CDR3 DNA reads as TGTGCCAGCTCACGCGACAGGGATCAGCCCCAGCATTTT. It is translated as CASSRDRDQPQHF. The chain links TRBV18 to TRBJ1-5, with 7 bases lining up with TRBD1. V lost 4 bases to trimming and J lost 5 bases; unmatched junction nucleotides: 2. This CDR3 is built from 13 residues. From germline, CDR1 is KGHSH and CDR2 LQKENI.

The V gene is TRBV30, the J gene TRBJ1-2; 10 positions match TRBD1. Germline lookup yields CDR1 GTSNPN and CDR2 SVGIG (reference sequence). The CDR3 runs 15 residues. J gave up 4 bases and V 4 bases, and 9 bases lay outside the gene matches. CDR3 loop: CAWNSRGQGFYGYTF. The CDR3 DNA follows: TGTGCCTGGAACTCGAGGGGACAGGGGTTCTATGGCTACACCTTC.

The genes are TRBV7-9 and TRBJ2-1, with 7 bases aligning to TRBD1. The CDR3 is 14 residues long. Germline CDR1 reads SEHNR; CDR2 reads FQNEAQ (reference sequence). Losses at the gene ends were 10 bases for V and 1 base for J; bases not matched to a gene: 7. CDR3 loop: CAITGDSSYNEQFF. In nucleotides, the CDR3 is TGTGCCATTACAGGGGATAGTTCCTACAATGAGCAGTTCTTC. The full variable domain, rest sourced from reference TRBV7-9 and TRBJ2-1, is DTGVSQNPRHKITKRGQNVTFRCDPISEHNRLYWYRQTLGQGPEFLTYFQNEAQLEKSRLLSDRFSAERPKGSFSTLEIQRTEQGDSAMYLCAITGDSSYNEQFFGPGTRLTVL.

The chain couples TRBV7-3 to TRBJ2-1; TRBD2 agrees at 8 bases. The J segment lost 3 bases and the V segment lost 5 bases, leaving 6 bases of the junction unmatched. Germline loops: CDR1 SGHTA, CDR2 FQGTGA. The CDR3 length is 15 residues. The CDR3 DNA is TGTGCCAGCAGCCCAACTAGCGGCAACTACAATGAGCAGTTCTTC. It specifies CASSPTSGNYNEQFF. The full variable domain, in which reference TRBV7-3 and TRBJ2-1 provide the parts outside the CDR3, is GAGVSQTPSNKVTEKGKYVELRCDPISGHTALYWYRQSLGQGPEFLIYFQGTGAADDSGLPNDRFFAVRPEGSVSTLKIQRTERGDSAVYLCASSPTSGNYNEQFFGPGTRLTVL.

This chain joins TRBV5-5 and TRBJ1-2; D is undetermined. The germline V and J ends were trimmed by 0 bases and 8 bases, with 14 bases remaining between them. CDR1 is SGHKS, CDR2 YYEKEE, per germline (reference sequence). The CDR3 is 14 amino acids. The CDR3 nucleotides read TGTGCCAGCAGCTTGGACCCTAGATTAGGAGGCTACACCTTC. This gives the protein CASSLDPRLGGYTF.

This sequence joins TRBV27 and TRBJ2-7; D gene unclear. The V gene's germline CDR1 is MNHEY and CDR2 SMNVEV (reference sequence). This CDR3 region has 13 residues. Trimming removed 6 bases from V and 6 bases from J, with 15 bases in between. CDR3 sequence reads: CASRPLNLGEQYF. The CDR3 DNA sequence: TGTGCCAGCAGGCCGCTAAACCTAGGCGAGCAGTACTTC.

The V call is TRBV27, the J call TRBJ2-7, with D tentatively TRBD2 (6 bases). This CDR3 has 14 amino acids. The germline CDR1 and CDR2 sequences are MNHEY and SMNVEV (reference sequence). Trimming removed 5 bases at V and 0 bases at J, with 11 bases between. CDR3 bases: TGTGCCAGCAGTGGGACTCCGAGCTCCTACGAGCAGTACTTC. Protein sequence: CASSGTPSSYEQYF.

V usage is TRBV18 and J usage is TRBJ2-3; TRBD2 agrees at 9 bases. Germline values: CDR1 KGHSH, CDR2 LQKENI. CDR3 length: 19 residues. V was pared by 2 bases and J by 0 bases, with 12 bases of the junction left unmatched. CDR3 amino acids: CASSPNLGAGGTSTDTQYF. CDR3 coding DNA: TGTGCCAGCTCACCAAACTTGGGAGCGGGAGGAACGAGCACAGATACGCAGTATTTT.

The CDR3, as DNA: TGTGCCAGCAGCCTCGGGACTAGAGATGAGCAGTTCTTC. Translating it yields CASSLGTRDEQFF. The V gene is TRBV11-3, the J gene TRBJ2-1, with 8 bases fitting TRBD2. Trimming took 5 bases from V and 8 from J; bases not matched to a gene: 5. Germline CDR1 and CDR2: SGHNT and YENEEA. The CDR3 spans 13 residues.

This chain connects TRBV11-2 to TRBJ2-3; 12 nucleotides match TRBD2. With 3 bases clipped from V and 2 bases from J, the junction kept 3 bases outside the gene matches. The CDR3 is made up of 16 amino acids. Germline CDR1 is SGHAT and CDR2 is FQNNGV. CDR3 bases: TGTGCCAGCAGCTTGAGACTAGCGGGAGACACAGATACGCAGTATTTT. Amino acids: CASSLRLAGDTDTQYF.